This TCR beta chain was retrieved from a study of beta chain features in type 1 diabetes listed by TCRdb under 2018. For context, the study as a whole: Mean age, gender distribution, total cell number and subset yield did not differ between patients and healthy donors. Across all samples, some 110,000,000 sorted cells were examined, and cell number per subset correlated strongly with RNA yield. In the study, TCRB repertoires of sorted circulating CD4+ T cell subsets from recently diagnosed type 1 diabetes patients were compared with those of matched healthy donors. Whereas all 30 or so donors provided naive and central memory subsets, regulatory and stem cell-like memory subsets were isolated from just 8 patients and roughly 8 healthy donors. What the authors observed across the whole study: In all four CD4+ subsets, TCRB CDR3 length was moderately but significantly shorter in type 1 diabetes patients. Naive, central memory and regulatory TCRB repertoires appeared to be more alike among patients than among healthy donors. Patients with type 1 diabetes made fewer insertions and deleted more nucleotides at VDJ recombination sites, implying thymic rearrangement abnormalities. Because small numbers of individuals were included in the HLA sub-analyses, any influence of HLA type on TCRB rearrangement was left unresolved. PCR may preferentially amplify shorter templates, but because patient and control samples were amplified and corrected together, any resulting skew would affect both groups equally. Because cDNA was sequenced instead of genomic DNA, highly expressing activated cells could be over-represented, though the groups showed no difference in activation or CD3 levels.

The CDR3 goes from the cysteine to the valine over 11 residues. The only DNA kept is the CDR3, 33 bases in frame from the first base. CDR1 SGDLS and CDR2 YYNGEE are derived from the germline V gene. V loses 8 bases of germline sequence and J loses 3 bases, and the interval between the two ends is 9 bases. The entire amount of isolated RNA was reverse transcribed using the High Capacity cDNA Reverse Transcription Kit, so the sequenced TCRB transcripts were expressed ones. Deep immunoSEQ sequencing was performed on naive, central memory and regulatory T cell samples, with an average of roughly 3.6 million total reads per sample. After sorted cells were lysed in RLT buffer, RNA was extracted with DNase-treated RNeasy Micro or Mini kits, with the choice depending on cell number. Each cell subset was processed separately to prevent cross-contamination, with patient and healthy donor samples processed together. TCRB sequences were amplified from cDNA with the immunoSEQ multiplex PCR, producing 87-bp fragments spanning the CDR3 region. Sequencing of the amplicons was done on the Illumina HiSeq platform. As for the authors' bioinformatics: PCR bias was computationally corrected using synthetic template baselines, reads within Hamming distance 2 were collapsed, and singletons that could not be merged were discarded. By aligning reads against IMGT, V, D and J genes, CDR3 length, and insertions or deletions at six rearrangement sites were assigned. Clonotype counts were normalized to sorted cell number within each subset before computing true diversity and Gini coefficients with the tcR R package. The overlap coefficient, calculated on TCRB nucleotide sequences, was used to measure repertoire sharing. As a proxy for the pre-selection repertoire, out-of-frame TCRB sequences from naive cells were analyzed. Drawn from immuneACCESS, this table holds only the in-frame rearrangements with V and J called that TCRdb kept. Clones are partly lost; checked studies trace under half to an unresolved V gene and leave the rest unexplained. The DNA was the basis for D and trimming; V, J and clone size are from that table. The sample table shows 350,000 to 450,000 clones, and approximately 15% are seen once. The ten largest make up around 0.039% of the sample.

This clone was found many times. Its antigen remains undetermined. Nothing much larger sits one base from this clone, and base qualities are not available. Each donor gave one peripheral blood draw, approximately 0.11 L on average, collected into heparinised tubes. Naive, central memory, regulatory and stem cell-like memory CD4+ T cells were sorted on a BD FACSAria II using a panel including CD45RO, CCR7, CD25, CD127, CD95 and CD27. Purity was above 95% for every sorted population. PBMCs were isolated right away by Lymphoprep density gradient centrifugation and were stained directly, without culture. So that batch effects would be minimized, each experiment stained and sorted samples in pairs, pairing one healthy donor with one patient.

This TCR derives from a young man in good health. The chain couples TRBV9 to TRBJ2-7; the D segment could be TRBD2, given 6 matching bases. The source material was naive CD4+ T cells from blood. Sample cell subset or site, as interpreted from the label and publication: true naive CD4+ T cells. The CDR3 sequence is CAREGSYEQYV. The nucleotides read TGTGCCAGGGAGGGCAGCTACGAGCAGTACGTC.